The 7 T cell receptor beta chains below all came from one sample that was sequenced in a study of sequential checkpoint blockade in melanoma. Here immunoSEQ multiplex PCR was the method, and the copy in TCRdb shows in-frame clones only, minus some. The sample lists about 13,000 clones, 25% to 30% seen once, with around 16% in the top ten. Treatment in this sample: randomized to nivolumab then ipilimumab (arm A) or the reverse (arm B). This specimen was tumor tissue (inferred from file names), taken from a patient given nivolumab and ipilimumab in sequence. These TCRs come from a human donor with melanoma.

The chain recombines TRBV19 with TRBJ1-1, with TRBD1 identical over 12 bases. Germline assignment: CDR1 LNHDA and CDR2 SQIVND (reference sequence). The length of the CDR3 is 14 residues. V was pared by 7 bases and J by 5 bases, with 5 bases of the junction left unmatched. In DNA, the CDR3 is TGTGCCAGTACTCCGGGACAGGGGGCTACTGAAGCTTTCTTT. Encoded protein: CASTPGQGATEAFF.

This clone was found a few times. The CDR3 spells CASSSGHYNEQFF. The CDR3, as DNA: TGTGCCAGCAGCTCGGGGCACTACAATGAGCAGTTCTTC. The V gene is TRBV7-1, the J gene TRBJ2-1, with D possibly matching TRBD1 (5 bases). TRBV7-1 is classed as an ORF, of uncertain function. The CDR3 runs 13 residues. V was shortened by 3 bases and J by 3 bases, with 6 bases between the two germline ends.

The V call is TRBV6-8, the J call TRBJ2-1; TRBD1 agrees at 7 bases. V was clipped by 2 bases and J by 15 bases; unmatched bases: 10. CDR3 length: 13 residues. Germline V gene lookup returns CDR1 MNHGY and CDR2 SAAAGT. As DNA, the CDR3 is TGTGCCAGCAGTTACCCACAGGGGCCTTGGTGGTTCTTC. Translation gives CASSYPQGPWWFF.

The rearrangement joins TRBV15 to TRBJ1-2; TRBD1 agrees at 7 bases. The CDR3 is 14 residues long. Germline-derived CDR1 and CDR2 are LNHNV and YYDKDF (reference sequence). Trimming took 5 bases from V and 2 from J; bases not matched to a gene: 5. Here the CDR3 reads CATSETGQNYGYTF. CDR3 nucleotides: TGTGCCACCAGCGAGACGGGACAGAACTATGGCTACACCTTC.

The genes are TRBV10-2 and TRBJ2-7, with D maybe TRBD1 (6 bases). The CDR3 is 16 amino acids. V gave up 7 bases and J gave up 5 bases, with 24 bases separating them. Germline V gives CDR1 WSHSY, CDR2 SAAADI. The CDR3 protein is CASTPYRDQFYHEQYF. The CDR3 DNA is TGCGCCAGCACCCCCTACAGGGATCAGTTCTACCACGAGCAGTACTTC.

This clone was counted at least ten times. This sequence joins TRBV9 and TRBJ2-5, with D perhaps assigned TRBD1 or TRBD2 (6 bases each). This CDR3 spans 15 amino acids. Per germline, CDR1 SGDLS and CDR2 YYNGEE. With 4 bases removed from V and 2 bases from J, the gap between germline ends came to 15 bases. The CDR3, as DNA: TGTGCCAGCAGCTCGCGGCAGGGGACTCAAGAGACCCAGTACTTC. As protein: CASSSRQGTQETQYF.

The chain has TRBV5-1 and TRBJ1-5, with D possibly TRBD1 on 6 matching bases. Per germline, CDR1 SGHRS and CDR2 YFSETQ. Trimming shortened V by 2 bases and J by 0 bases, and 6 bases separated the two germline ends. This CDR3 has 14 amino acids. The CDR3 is CASSLGGSNQPQHF. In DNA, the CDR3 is TGCGCCAGCAGCTTAGGGGGTAGCAATCAGCCCCAGCATTTT.